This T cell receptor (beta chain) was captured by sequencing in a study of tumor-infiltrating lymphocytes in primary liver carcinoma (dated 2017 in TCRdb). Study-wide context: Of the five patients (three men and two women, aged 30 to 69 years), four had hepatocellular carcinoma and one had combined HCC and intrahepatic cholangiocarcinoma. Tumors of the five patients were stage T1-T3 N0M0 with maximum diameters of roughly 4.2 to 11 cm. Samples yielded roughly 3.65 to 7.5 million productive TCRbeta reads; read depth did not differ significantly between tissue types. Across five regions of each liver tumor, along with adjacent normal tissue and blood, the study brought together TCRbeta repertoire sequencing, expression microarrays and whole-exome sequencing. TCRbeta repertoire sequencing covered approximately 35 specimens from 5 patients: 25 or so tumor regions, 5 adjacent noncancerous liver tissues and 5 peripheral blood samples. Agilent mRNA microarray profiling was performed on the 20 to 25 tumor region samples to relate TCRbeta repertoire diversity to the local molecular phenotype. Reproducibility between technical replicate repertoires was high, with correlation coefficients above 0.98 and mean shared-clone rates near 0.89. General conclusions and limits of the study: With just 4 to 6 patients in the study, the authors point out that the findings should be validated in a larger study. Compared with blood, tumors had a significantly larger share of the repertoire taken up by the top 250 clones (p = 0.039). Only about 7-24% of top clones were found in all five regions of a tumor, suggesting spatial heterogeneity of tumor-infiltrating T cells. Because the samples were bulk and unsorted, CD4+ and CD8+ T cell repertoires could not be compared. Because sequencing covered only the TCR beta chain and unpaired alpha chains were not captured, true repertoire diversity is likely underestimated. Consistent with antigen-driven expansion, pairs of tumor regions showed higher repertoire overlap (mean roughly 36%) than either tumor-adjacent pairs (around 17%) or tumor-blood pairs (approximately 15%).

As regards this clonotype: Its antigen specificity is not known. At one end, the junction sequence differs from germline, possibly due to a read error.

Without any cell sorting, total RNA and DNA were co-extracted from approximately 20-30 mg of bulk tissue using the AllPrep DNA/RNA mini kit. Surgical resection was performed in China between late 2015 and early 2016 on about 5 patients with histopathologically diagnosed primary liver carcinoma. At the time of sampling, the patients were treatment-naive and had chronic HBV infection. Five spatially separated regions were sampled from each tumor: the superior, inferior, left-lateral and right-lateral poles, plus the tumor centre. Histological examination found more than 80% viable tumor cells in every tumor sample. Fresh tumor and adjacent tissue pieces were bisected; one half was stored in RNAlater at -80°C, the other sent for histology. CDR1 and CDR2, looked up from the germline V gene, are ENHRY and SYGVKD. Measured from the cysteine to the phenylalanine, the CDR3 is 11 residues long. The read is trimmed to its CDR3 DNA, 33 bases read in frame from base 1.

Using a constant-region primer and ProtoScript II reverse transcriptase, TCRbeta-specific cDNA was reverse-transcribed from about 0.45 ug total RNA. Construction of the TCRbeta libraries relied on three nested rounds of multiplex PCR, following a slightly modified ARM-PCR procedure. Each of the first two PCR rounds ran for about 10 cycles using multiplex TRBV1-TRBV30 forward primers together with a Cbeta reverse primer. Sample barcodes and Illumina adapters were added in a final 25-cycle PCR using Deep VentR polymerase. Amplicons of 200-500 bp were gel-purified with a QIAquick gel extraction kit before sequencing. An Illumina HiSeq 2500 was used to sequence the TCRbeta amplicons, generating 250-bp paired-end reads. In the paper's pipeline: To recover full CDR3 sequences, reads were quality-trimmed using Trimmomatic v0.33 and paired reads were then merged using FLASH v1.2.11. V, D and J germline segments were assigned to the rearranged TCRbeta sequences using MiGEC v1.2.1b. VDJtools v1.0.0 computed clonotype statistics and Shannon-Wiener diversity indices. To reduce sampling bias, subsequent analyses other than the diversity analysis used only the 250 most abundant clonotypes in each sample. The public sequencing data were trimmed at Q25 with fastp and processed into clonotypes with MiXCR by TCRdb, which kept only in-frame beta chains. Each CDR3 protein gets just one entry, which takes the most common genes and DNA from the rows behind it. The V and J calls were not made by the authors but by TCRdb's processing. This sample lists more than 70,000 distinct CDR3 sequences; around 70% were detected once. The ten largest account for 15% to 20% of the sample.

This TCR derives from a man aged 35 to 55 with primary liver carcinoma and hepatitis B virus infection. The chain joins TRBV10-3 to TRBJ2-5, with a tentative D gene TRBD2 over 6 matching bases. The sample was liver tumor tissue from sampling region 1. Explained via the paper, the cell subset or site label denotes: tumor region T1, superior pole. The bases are TGTGCCATCAGTTGGAGGGAGACTCAGTACTTC. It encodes CAISWRETQYF.